The rows below give T cell receptor beta chains drawn from one sample of a study of T cells in Graves' hyperthyroidism and ophthalmopathy. TCRdb independently ran MiXCR on the multiplex PCR reads; one entry per CDR3 protein. The sample includes a few hundred thousand distinct CDR3 sequences, roughly an eighth seen only once; the top ten take 30% to 35%. The sequenced sample was blood. The receptor set was obtained from a woman between 40 and 50 years old with Graves' ophthalmopathy. The CDR3 runs from the conserved cysteine through the conserved F or W. D genes are given only for firm matches. A row's size may be missing; if present it is once, few, many or a size class.

v_gene	abundance	j_gene	d_gene	CDR3nt	CDR3aa
TRBV7-6	many	TRBJ2-7	TRBD1	TGTGCCAGCAGCAACAGGGGTGGCGAGCAGTACTTC	CASSNRGGEQYF
TRBV15	-	TRBJ2-4	-	TGTGCCACCAGCAGGAGGGACACAGCTCAGTACTTC	CATSRRDTAQYF
TRBV19	few	TRBJ2-4	TRBD2	TGTGCCAGCCGGAGCAAGGCGGGACTAGCGGGGGGCGTAGCCAAAAACATTCAGTACTTC	CASRSKAGLAGGVAKNIQYF
TRBV28	many	TRBJ2-7	-	TGTGCCAGCAGTCTCTTAGGGGGGATCGAGTTCGACGAGCAGTACTTC	CASSLLGGIEFDEQYF
TRBV2	many	TRBJ2-2	-	TGTGCCAGCAGTGTCAAAGGAGGGCTGTTTTTT	CASSVKGGLFF
TRBV27	few	TRBJ2-1	TRBD1	TGTGCCAGCAAACCTCTCTTAGGGACAGGGGATAATGAGCAGTTCTTC	CASKPLLGTGDNEQFF
TRBV10-3	many	TRBJ1-2	-	TGTGCCATCACTAAGGACCCTACAGACTATGGCTACACCTTC	CAITKDPTDYGYTF
TRBV7-2	many	TRBJ2-1	TRBD1	TGTGCCAGCAGTCAACAGGGGTGGGAGCAGTTCTTC	CASSQQGWEQFF
TRBV7-8	many	TRBJ1-5	TRBD1	TGTGCCAGCAGCAGCCGGGACAGTCATAGCAATCAGCCCCAGCATTTT	CASSSRDSHSNQPQHF
TRBV6-5	few	TRBJ2-5	TRBD2	TGTGCCAGCAGTGTATCGACTAGCGGGGAGGAGACCCAGTACTTC	CASSVSTSGEETQYF
TRBV6-2/TRBV6-3	many	TRBJ1-5	-	TGTGCCAGCAGTCATGAGGGAAGGGGCAATCAGCCCCAGCATTTT	CASSHEGRGNQPQHF